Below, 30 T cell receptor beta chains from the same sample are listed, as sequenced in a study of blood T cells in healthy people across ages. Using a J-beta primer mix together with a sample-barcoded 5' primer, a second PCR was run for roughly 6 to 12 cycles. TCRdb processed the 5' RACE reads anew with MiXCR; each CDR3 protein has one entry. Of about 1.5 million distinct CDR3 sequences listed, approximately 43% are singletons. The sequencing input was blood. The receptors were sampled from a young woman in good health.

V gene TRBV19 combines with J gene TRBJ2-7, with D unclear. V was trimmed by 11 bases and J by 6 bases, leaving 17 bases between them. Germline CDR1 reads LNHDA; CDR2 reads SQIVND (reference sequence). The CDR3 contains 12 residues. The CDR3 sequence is CASGTLGSEQYF. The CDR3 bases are TGTGCCTCAGGAACGCTGGGATCCGAGCAGTACTTC.

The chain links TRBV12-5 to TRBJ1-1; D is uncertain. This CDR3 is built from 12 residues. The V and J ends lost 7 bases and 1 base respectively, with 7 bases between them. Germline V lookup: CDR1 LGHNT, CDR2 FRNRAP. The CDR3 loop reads CASATGNTEAFF. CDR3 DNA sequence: TGTGCTAGTGCTACGGGGAACACTGAAGCTTTCTTT. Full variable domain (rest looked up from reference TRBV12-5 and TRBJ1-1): DARVTQTPRHKVTEMGQEVTMRCQPILGHNTVFWYRQTMMQGLELLAYFRNRAPLDDSGMPKDRFSAEMPDATLATLKIQPSEPRDSAVYFCASATGNTEAFFGQGTRLTVV.

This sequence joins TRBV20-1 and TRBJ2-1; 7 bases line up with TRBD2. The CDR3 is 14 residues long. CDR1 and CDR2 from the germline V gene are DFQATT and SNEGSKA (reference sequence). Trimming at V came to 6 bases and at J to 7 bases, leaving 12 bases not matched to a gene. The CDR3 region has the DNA TGCAGTGCATCCGGGACTACCCTATGGAATGAGCAGTTCTTC. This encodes CSASGTTLWNEQFF.

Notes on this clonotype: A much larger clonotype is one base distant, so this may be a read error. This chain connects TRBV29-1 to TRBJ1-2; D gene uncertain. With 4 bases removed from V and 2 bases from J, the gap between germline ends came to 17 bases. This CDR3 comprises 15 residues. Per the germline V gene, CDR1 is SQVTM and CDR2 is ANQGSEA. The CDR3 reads CSVVRTGNMNYGYTF. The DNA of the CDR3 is TGCAGCGTTGTACGCACCGGTAACATGAACTATGGCTACACCTTC.

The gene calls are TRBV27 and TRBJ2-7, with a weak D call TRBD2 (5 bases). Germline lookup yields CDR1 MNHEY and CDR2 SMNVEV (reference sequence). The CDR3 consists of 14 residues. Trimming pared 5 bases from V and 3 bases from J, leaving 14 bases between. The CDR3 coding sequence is TGTGCCAGCAGTCCGACGGCGGGTAGCTACGAGCAGTACTTC. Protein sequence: CASSPTAGSYEQYF.

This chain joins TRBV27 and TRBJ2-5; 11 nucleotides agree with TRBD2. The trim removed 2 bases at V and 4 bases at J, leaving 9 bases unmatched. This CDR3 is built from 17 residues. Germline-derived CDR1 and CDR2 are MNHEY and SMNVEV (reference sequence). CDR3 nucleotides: TGTGCCAGCAGTTTAACCGGATGGACTAGCGGGCGAGAGACCCAGTACTTC. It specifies CASSLTGWTSGRETQYF.

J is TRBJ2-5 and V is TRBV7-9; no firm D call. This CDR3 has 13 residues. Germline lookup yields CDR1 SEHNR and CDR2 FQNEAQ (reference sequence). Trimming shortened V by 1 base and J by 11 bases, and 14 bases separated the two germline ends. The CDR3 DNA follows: TGTGCCAGCAGCTTAGGGGCTGTCCAGGAGCAGTACTTC. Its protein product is CASSLGAVQEQYF.

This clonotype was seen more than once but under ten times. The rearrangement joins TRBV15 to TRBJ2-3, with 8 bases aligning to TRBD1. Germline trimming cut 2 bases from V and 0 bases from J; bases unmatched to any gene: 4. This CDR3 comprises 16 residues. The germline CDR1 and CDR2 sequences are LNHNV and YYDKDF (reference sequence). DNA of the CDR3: TGTGCCACCAGCAGAATGGACAGGGCGAGCACAGATACGCAGTATTTT. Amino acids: CATSRMDRASTDTQYF.

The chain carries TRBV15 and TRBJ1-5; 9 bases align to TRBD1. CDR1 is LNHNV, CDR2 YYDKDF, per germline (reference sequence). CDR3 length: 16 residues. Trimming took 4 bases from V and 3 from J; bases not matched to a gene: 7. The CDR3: CATSTPRDRDNQPQHF. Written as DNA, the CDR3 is TGTGCCACCAGCACCCCCCGGGACAGGGACAATCAGCCCCAGCATTTT.

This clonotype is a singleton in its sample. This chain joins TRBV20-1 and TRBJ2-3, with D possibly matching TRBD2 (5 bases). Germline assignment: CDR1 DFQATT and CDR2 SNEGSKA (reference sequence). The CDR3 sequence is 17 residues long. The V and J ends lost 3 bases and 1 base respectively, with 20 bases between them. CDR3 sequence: CSARRVSLVLRTDTQYF. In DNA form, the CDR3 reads TGCAGTGCTAGGCGGGTTTCACTGGTCCTCCGCACAGATACGCAGTATTTT.

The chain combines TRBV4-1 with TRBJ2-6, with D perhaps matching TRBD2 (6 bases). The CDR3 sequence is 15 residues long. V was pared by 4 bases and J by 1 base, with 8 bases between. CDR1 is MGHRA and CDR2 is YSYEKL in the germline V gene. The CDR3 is CASSPRESGANVLTF. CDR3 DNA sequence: TGCGCCAGCAGCCCCCGGGAGTCTGGGGCCAACGTCCTGACTTTC.

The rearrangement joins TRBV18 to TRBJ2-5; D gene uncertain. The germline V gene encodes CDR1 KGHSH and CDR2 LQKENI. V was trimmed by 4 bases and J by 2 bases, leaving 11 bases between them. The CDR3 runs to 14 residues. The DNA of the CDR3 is TGTGCCAGCTCACTCATTCAACAGCAAGAGACCCAGTACTTC. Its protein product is CASSLIQQQETQYF.

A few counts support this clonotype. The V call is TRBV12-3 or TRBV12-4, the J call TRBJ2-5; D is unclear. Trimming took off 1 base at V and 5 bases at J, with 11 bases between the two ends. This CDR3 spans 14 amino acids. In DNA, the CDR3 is TGTGCCAGCAGTTTAGAGTTCCAATCGGAGACCCAGTACTTC. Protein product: CASSLEFQSETQYF.

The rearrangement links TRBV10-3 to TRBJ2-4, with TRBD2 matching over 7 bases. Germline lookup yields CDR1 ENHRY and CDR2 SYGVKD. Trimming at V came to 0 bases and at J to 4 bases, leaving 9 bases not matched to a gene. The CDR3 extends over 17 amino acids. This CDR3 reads CAISESLGGTRKNIQYF. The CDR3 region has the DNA TGTGCCATCAGTGAGTCTTTGGGAGGGACCCGAAAAAACATTCAGTACTTC.

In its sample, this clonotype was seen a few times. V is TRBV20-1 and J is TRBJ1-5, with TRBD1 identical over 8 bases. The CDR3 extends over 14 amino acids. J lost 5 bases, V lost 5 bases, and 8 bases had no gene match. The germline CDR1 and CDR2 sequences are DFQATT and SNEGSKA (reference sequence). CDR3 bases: TGCAGTGCTTTACCGGGACAGGTGGATCAGCCCCAGCATTTT. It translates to CSALPGQVDQPQHF.

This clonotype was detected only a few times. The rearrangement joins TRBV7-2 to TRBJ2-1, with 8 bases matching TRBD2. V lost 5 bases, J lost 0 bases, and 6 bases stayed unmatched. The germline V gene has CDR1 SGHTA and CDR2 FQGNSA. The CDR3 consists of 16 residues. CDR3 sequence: CASSLSGTYSYNEQFF. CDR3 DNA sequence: TGTGCCAGCAGCCTTAGCGGGACGTACTCCTACAATGAGCAGTTCTTC.

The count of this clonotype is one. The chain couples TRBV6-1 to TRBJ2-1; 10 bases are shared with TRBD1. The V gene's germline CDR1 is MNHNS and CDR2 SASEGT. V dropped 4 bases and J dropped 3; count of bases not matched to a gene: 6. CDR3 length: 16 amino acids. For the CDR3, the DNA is TGTGCCAGCAGTGCCACGACAGGGGGCTACTACAATGAGCAGTTCTTC. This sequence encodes CASSATTGGYYNEQFF.

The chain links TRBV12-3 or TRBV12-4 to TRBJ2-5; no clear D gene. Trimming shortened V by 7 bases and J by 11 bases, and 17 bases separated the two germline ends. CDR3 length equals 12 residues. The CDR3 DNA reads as TGTGCCAGCACACGACAATACAATGAGCAGTACTTC. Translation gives CASTRQYNEQYF.

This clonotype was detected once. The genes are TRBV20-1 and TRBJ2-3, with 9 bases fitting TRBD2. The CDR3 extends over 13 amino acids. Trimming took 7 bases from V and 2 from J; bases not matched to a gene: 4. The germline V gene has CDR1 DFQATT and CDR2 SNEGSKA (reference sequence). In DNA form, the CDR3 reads TGCAGTGGTGCGGGAGGGCCCACAGATACGCAGTATTTT. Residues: CSGAGGPTDTQYF.

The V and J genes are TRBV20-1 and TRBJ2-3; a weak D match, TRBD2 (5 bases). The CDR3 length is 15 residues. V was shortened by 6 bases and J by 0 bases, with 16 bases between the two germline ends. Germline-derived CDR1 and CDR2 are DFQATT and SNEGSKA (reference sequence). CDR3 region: CSAFAGITSTDTQYF. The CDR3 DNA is TGCAGTGCCTTTGCGGGTATTACTAGCACAGATACGCAGTATTTT.

The CDR3 spells CASTLGQGLSPLHF. DNA of the CDR3: TGTGCCAGCACCCTGGGACAGGGTCTTTCACCCCTCCACTTT. The chain is built from TRBV12-3 or TRBV12-4 and TRBJ1-6, with 9 bases that match TRBD1. The CDR3 totals 14 residues. The V segment lost 7 bases and the J segment 9 bases; nucleotides outside the gene matches: 7.

The CDR3 loop reads CASSLESSGETQYF. The CDR3 DNA sequence: TGTGCCAGCAGCTTAGAGAGCTCGGGAGAGACCCAGTACTTC. The V gene is TRBV7-2, the J gene TRBJ2-5; the D is unclear. V was clipped by 1 base and J by 4 bases, with 10 bases between them. CDR3 size: 14 residues. The germline V gene has CDR1 SGHTA and CDR2 FQGNSA. The full variable domain, completed using reference TRBV7-2 and TRBJ2-5, is GAGVSQSPSNKVTEKGKDVELRCDPISGHTALYWYRQSLGQGLEFLIYFQGNSAPDKSGLPSDRFSAERTGGSVSTLTIQRTQQEDSAVYLCASSLESSGETQYFGPGTRLLVL.

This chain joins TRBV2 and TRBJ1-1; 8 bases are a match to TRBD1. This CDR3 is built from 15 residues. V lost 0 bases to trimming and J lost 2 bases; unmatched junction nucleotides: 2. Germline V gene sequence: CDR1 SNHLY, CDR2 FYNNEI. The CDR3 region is CASSEADRVNTEAFF. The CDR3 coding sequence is TGTGCCAGCAGTGAAGCGGACAGGGTCAACACTGAAGCTTTCTTT.

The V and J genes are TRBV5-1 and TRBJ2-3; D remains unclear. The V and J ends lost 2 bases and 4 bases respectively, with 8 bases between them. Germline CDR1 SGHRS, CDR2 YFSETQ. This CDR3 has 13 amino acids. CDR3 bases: TGCGCCAGCAGCTTTCAGGATGCAGATACGCAGTATTTT. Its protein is CASSFQDADTQYF. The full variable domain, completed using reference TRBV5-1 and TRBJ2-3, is KAGVTQTPRYLIKTRGQQVTLSCSPISGHRSVSWYQQTPGQGLQFLFEYFSETQRNKGNFPGRFSGRQFSNSRSEMNVSTLELGDSALYLCASSFQDADTQYFGPGTRLTVL.

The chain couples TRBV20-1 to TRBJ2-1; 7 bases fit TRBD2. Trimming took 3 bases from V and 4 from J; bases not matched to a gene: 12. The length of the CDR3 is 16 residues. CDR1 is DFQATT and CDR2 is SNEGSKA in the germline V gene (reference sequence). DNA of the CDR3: TGCAGTGCTAGGGCTCAAGCGGGGATACTTTACAATGAGCAGTTCTTC. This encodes CSARAQAGILYNEQFF.

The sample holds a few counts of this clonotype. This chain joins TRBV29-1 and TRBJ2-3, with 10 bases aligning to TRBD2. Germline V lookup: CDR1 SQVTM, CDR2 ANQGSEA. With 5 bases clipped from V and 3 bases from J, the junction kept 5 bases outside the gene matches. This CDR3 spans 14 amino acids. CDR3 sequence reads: CSVRAGGFTDTQYF. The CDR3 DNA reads TGCAGCGTTAGAGCGGGGGGGTTTACAGATACGCAGTATTTT.

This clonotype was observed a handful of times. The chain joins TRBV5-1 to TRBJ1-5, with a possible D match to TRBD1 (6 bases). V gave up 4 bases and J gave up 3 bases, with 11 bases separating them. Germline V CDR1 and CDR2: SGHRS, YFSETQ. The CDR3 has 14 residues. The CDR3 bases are TGCGCCAGCAGCCTGGACAGCAACAATCAGCCCCAGCATTTT. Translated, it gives CASSLDSNNQPQHF.

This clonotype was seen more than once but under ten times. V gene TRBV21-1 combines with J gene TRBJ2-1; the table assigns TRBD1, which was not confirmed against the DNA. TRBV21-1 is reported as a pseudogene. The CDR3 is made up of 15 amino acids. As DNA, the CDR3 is TGTGCCAGCATACCGGGACAGTCGTCCTACAATGAGCAGTTCTTC. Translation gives CASIPGQSSYNEQFF.

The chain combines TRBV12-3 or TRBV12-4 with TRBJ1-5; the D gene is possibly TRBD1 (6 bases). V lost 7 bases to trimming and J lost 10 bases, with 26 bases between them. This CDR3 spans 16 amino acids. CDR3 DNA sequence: TGTGCCAGCACCACGATTGGTACAGGGAGGAATTCCCCCCAGCATTTT. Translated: CASTTIGTGRNSPQHF.

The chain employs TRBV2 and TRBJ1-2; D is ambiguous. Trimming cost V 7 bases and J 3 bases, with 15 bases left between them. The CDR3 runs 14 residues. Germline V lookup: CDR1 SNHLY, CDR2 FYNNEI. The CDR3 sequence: CASTTERVHYGYTF. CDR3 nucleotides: TGTGCCAGCACCACGGAGAGGGTCCACTATGGCTACACCTTC.